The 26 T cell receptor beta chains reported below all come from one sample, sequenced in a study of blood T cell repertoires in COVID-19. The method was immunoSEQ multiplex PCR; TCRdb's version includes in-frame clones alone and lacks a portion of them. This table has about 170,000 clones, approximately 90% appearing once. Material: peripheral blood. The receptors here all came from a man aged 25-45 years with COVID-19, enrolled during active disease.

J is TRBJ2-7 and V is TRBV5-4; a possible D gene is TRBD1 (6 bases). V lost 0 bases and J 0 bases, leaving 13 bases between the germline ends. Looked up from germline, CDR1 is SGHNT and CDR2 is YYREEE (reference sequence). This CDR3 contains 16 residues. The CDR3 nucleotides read TGTGCCAGCAGCTTGGGGGGACAACCCAGCTCCTACGAGCAGTACTTC. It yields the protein CASSLGGQPSSYEQYF.

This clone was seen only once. CDR3: CASSGDRYNSPLHF. For the CDR3, the DNA is TGTGCCAGCAGTGGAGACAGGTATAATTCACCCCTCCACTTT. This chain uses TRBV2 with TRBJ1-6; a weak D match, TRBD1 (6 bases). Germline CDR1 is SNHLY and CDR2 is FYNNEI. The CDR3 spans 14 residues. Trimming cost V 4 bases and J 4 bases, with 8 bases left between them.

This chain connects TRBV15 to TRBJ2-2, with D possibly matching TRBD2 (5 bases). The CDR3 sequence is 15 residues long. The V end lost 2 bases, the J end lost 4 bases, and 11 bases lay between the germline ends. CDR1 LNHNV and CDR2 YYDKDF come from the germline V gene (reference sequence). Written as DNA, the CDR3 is TGTGCCACCAGCAGACCCCGGGGAGCCACCGGGGAGCTGTTTTTT. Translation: CATSRPRGATGELFF.

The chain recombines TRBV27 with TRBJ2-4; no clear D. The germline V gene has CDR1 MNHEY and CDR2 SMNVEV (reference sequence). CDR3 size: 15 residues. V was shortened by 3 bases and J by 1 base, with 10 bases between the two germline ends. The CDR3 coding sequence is TGTGCCAGCAGTTTTGTTAGCTCGGCCAAAAACATTCAGTACTTC. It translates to CASSFVSSAKNIQYF.

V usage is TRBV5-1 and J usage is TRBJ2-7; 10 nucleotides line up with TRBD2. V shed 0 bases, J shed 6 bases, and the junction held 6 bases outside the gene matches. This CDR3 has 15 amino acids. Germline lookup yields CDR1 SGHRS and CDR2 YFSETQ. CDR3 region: CASSLGTSGGSEQYF. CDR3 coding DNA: TGCGCCAGCAGCTTGGGGACTAGCGGTGGTAGCGAGCAGTACTTC.

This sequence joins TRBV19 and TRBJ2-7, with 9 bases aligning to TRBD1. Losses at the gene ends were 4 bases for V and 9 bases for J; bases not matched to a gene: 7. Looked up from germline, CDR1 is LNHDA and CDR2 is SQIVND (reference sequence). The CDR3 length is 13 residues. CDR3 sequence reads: CASSTVGQGRQYF. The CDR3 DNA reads TGTGCCAGTAGTACCGTAGGACAGGGGCGGCAGTACTTC.

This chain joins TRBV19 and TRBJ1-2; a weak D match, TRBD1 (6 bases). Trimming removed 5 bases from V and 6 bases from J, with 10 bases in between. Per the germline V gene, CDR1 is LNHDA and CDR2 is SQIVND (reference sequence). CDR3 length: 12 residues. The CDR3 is CASSDRQDGYTF. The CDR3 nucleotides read TGTGCCAGTAGTGACAGACAGGATGGCTACACCTTC.

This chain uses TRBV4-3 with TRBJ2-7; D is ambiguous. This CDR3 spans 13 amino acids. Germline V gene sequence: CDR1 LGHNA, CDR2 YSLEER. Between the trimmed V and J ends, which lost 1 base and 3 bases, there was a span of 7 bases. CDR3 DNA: TGCGCCAGCAGCCAAGCTGTTTTCTACGAGCAGTACTTC. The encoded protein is CASSQAVFYEQYF.

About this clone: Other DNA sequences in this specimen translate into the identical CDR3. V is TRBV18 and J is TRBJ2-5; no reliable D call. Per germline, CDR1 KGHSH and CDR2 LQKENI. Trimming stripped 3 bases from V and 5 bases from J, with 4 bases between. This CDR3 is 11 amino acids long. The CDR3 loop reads CASSPQETQYF. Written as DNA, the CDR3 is TGTGCCAGCTCACCCCAGGAGACCCAGTACTTC. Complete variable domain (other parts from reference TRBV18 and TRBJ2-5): NAGVMQNPRHLVRRRGQEARLRCSPMKGHSHVYWYRQLPEEGLKFMVYLQKENIIDESGMPKERFSAEFPKEGPSILRIQQVVRGDSAAYFCASSPQETQYFGPGTRLLVL.

CDR3 protein: CASSLVSRGLTEAFF. The CDR3 region has the DNA TGTGCCAGCAGCTTAGTATCGCGCGGGCTCACTGAAGCTTTCTTT. The chain has TRBV7-9 and TRBJ1-1; D not certain. CDR1 and CDR2 (germline): SEHNR, FQNEAQ (reference sequence). This CDR3 contains 15 residues. The V and J ends lost 1 base and 4 bases respectively, with 13 bases between them.

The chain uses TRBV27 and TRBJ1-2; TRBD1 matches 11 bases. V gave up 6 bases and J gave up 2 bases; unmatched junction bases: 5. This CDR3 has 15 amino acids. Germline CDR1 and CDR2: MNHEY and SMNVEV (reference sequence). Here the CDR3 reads CASRSRDRGNYGYTF. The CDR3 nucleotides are TGTGCCAGCAGGTCGAGGGACAGGGGGAACTATGGCTACACCTTC.

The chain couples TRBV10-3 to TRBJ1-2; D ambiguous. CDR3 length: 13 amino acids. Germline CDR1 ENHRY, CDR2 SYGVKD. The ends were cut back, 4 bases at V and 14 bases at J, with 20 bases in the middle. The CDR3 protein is CAISGRYASTGTF. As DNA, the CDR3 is TGTGCCATCAGTGGACGTTACGCGTCCACGGGGACCTTC.

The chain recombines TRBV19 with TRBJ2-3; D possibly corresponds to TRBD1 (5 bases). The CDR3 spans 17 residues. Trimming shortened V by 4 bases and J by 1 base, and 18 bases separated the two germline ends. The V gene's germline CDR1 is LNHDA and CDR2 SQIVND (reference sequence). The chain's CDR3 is CASSTTGGIFGTDTQYF. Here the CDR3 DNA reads TGTGCCAGTAGTACCACAGGTGGGATATTCGGCACAGATACGCAGTATTTT.

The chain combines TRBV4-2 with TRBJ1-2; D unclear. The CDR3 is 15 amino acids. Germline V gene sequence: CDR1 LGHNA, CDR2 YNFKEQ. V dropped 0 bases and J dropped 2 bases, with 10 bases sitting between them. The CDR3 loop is CASSQEHGGNYGYTF. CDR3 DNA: TGTGCCAGCAGCCAAGAACATGGAGGGAACTATGGCTACACCTTC.

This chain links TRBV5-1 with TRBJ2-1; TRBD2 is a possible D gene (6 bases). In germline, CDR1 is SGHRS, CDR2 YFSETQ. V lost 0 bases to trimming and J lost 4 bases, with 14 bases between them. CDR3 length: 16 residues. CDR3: CASSLDPRSGYNEQFF. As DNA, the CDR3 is TGCGCCAGCAGCTTGGACCCCAGGAGCGGGTACAATGAGCAGTTCTTC. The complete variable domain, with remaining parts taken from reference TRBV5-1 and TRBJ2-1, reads KAGVTQTPRYLIKTRGQQVTLSCSPISGHRSVSWYQQTPGQGLQFLFEYFSETQRNKGNFPGRFSGRQFSNSRSEMNVSTLELGDSALYLCASSLDPRSGYNEQFFGPGTRLTVL.

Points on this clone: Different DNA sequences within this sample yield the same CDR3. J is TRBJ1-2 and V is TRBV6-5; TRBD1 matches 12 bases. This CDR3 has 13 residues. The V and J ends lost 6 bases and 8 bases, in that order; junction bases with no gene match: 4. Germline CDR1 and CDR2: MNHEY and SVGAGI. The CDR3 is CASRGTGGRGYTF. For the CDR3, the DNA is TGTGCCAGCAGGGGGACAGGGGGCCGGGGCTACACCTTC.

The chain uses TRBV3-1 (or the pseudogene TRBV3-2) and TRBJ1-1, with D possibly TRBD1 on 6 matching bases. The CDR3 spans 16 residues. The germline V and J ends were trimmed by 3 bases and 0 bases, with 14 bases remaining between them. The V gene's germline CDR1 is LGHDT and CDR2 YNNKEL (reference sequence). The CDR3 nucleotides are TGTGCCAGCAGCCATGCGGGGGACACCCTGAACACTGAAGCTTTCTTT. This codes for CASSHAGDTLNTEAFF.

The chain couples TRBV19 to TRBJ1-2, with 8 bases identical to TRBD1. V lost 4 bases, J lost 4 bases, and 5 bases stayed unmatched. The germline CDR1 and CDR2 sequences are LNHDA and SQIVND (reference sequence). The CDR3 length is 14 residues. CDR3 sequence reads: CASSKRTGPYGYTF. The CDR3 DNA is TGTGCCAGTAGTAAAAGGACAGGGCCCTATGGCTACACCTTC.

This CDR3 is CATSRVVSNQPQHF. CDR3 in DNA: TGTGCCACCAGCAGAGTAGTAAGCAATCAGCCCCAGCATTTT. The chain links TRBV15 to TRBJ1-5, with D unresolved. The CDR3 consists of 14 residues. The germline V and J ends were trimmed by 1 base and 1 base, with 5 bases remaining between them. Germline-derived CDR1 and CDR2 are LNHNV and YYDKDF (reference sequence).

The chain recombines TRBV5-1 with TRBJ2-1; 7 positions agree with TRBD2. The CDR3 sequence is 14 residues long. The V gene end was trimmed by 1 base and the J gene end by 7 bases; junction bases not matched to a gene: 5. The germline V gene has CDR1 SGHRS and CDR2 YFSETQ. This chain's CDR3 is CASSLFTSANEQFF. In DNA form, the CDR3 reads TGCGCCAGCAGCTTGTTTACTAGCGCAAATGAGCAGTTCTTC.

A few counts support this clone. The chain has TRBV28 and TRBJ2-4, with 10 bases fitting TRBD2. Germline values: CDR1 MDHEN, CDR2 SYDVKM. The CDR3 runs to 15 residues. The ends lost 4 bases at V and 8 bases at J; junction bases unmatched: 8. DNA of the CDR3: TGTGCCAGCAGTTCCCACCGGAGCGGGAGGGACATTCAGTACTTC. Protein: CASSSHRSGRDIQYF.

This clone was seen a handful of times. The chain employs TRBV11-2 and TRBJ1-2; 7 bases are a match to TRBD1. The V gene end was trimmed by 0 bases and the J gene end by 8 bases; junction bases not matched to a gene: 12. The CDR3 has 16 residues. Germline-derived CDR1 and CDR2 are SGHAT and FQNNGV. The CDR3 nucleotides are TGTGCCAGCAGCTTAGATTCTATCGCGACAGGGAAAGGCTACACCTTC. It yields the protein CASSLDSIATGKGYTF. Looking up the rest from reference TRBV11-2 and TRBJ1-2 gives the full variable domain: EAGVAQSPRYKIIEKRQSVAFWCNPISGHATLYWYQQILGQGPKLLIQFQNNGVVDDSQLPKDRFSAERLKGVDSTLKIQPAKLEDSAVYLCASSLDSIATGKGYTFGSGTRLTVV.

The CDR3 sequence is CASSLAGRDGDGYTF. The CDR3 nucleotides are TGCGCCAGCAGCTTGGCTGGCAGGGATGGAGATGGCTACACCTTC. The chain recombines TRBV5-1 with TRBJ1-2; a possible D gene is TRBD1 (5 bases). Per germline, CDR1 SGHRS and CDR2 YFSETQ. This CDR3 comprises 15 residues. Deletions cut 0 bases from V and 6 bases from J, with 15 bases between.

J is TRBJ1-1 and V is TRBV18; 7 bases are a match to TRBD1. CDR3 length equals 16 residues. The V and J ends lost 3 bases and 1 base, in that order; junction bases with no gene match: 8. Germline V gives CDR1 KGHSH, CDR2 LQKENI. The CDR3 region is CASSPRLGGSNTEAFF. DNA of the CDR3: TGTGCCAGCTCACCCCGATTAGGGGGCTCGAACACTGAAGCTTTCTTT. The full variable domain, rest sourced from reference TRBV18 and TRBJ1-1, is NAGVMQNPRHLVRRRGQEARLRCSPMKGHSHVYWYRQLPEEGLKFMVYLQKENIIDESGMPKERFSAEFPKEGPSILRIQQVVRGDSAAYFCASSPRLGGSNTEAFFGQGTRLTVV.

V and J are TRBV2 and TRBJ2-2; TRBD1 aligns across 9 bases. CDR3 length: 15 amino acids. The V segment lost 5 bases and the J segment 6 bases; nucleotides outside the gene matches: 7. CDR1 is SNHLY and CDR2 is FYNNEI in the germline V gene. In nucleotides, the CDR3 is TGTGCCAGCAGTCCGGGACAGGGAGTACCCGGGGAGCTGTTTTTT. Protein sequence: CASSPGQGVPGELFF.

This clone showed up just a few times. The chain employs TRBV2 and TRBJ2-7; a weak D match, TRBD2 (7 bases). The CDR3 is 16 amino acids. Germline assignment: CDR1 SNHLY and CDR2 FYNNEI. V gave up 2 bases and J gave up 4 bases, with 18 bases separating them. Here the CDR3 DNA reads TGTGCCAGCAGTGAATTGGCTAGAGGGGGGGAATACGAGCAGTACTTC. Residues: CASSELARGGEYEQYF.